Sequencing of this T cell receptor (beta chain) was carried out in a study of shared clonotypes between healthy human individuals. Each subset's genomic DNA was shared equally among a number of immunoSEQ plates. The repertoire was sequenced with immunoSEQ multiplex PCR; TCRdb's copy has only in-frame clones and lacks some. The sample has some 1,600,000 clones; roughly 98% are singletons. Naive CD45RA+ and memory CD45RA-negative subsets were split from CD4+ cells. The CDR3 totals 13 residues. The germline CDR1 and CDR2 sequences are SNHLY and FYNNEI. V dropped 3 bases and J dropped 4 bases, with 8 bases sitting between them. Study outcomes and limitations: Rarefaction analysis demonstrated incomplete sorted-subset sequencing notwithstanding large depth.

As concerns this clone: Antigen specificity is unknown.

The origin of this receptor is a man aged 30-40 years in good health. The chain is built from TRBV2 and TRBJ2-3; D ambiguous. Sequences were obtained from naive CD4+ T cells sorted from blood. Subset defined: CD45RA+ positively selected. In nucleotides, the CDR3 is TGTGCCAGCAGTGATACGGTTGCAGATACGCAGTATTTT. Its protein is CASSDTVADTQYF.